The entry that follows covers one T cell receptor beta chain sequence. The normal lung sample lay at least 3 cm, and maximally far, from the tumour. Only in-frame clones appear in the TCRdb table, and some are missing; sequencing was by immunoSEQ multiplex PCR. Among roughly 3,000 clones listed, 55% to 80% were seen once. From germline, CDR1 is LGHNA and CDR2 YSLEER. V gave up 0 bases and J gave up 5 bases; unmatched junction bases: 6. The CDR3 totals 16 residues. This entry comes from a study of immune cell composition in non-small cell lung cancer. These data are also associated with another study on CD4 T cells in lung cancer.

The sample comprised non-adjacent lung tissue. The chain employs TRBV4-3 and TRBJ1-1; 10 positions match TRBD1. The receptor's source is a human donor with non-small cell lung cancer. The CDR3 bases are TGCGCCAGCAGCCAAGATATCGGGACAGGGGATACTGAAGCTTTCTTT. Residues: CASSQDIGTGDTEAFF.